The clone carrying this T cell receptor (beta chain) was counted at least ten times. In building TCR beta libraries, iRepertoire HTBI primers were used together with Arm-PCR of CDR3 regions. Original processing notes: Identification across samples found some 60 TRBV and about 15 TRBJ segments. Via MiXCR, TCRdb re-called the multiplex PCR reads, giving one row per CDR3 protein. V and J calls and clone size were set by TCRdb, not the authors. The sample lists about 440,000 distinct CDR3 sequences, 15% occurring once. V lost 7 bases to trimming and J lost 2 bases, with 11 bases between them. Germline lookup yields CDR1 SNHLY and CDR2 FYNNEI. CDR3 length: 13 amino acids. The data originate from a study of regulatory T cells in long-lasting Graves disease. Turning to the study itself: Graves' patients, diagnosed recently, had received antithyroid drugs under 3 months.

Time point described: newly diagnosed GD, antithyroid drugs for less than 3 months. RNA from PBMCs was the source of the TCR library. Patients with Graves' disease were diagnosed by American Thyroid Association guidelines. The sample was also linked to a second study, of T cells in Graves' hyperthyroidism and ophthalmopathy.

V is TRBV2 and J is TRBJ1-1; a weak D match, TRBD1 (5 bases). This receptor was obtained from a woman in her 30s with Graves disease. The sequenced sample was peripheral blood mononuclear cells (PBMCs), obtained at new diagnosis, from a patient treated with antithyroid drugs. CDR3 amino acids: CASTRDPNTEAFF. CDR3 DNA sequence: TGTGCCAGCACCCGGGACCCAAACACTGAAGCTTTCTTT.